This T cell receptor beta chain was sequenced in a study of glioma-infiltrating T cells after dendritic cell vaccination. For the study at large: Autologous tumor lysate-pulsed dendritic cell vaccination was given between the early 2000s and the early 2010s.

This clone has just one count. The antigen remains undetermined. The PCR used 60 V beta and 13 J beta primers. Profiled with immunoSEQ multiplex PCR; TCRdb holds only in-frame clones, not every one. The sample records about 73,000 clones, about four fifths being singletons. In germline, CDR1 is MNHNY, CDR2 SVGAGI (reference sequence). With V trimmed by 2 bases and J by 4 bases, 10 bases remained unmatched. This CDR3 is 16 amino acids long. General observations from the study: Patients with more pretreatment TILs had longer time to progression and survival. The cohort had few patients with full blood and tumor sets.

This specimen consisted of blood, obtained before dendritic cell vaccination. The clonotype originates from a human donor with glioblastoma. This chain connects TRBV6-6 to TRBJ1-1, with 7 bases identical to TRBD1. CDR3 bases: TGTGCCAGCAGTTACCCACAGGGGCCGGGCGGCACTGAAGCTTTCTTT. Translation gives CASSYPQGPGGTEAFF.